Sequencing of this T cell receptor (beta chain) was carried out in a study of T cells in Graves' hyperthyroidism and ophthalmopathy. The V end lost 4 bases, the J end lost 0 bases, and 10 bases lay between the germline ends. This CDR3 comprises 14 residues. Germline V CDR1 and CDR2: SNHLY, FYNNEI. From RNA transcripts, TCR beta CDR3 regions were amplified. HTBI primers were used for first-round RT-PCR of the TCR CDR3. TCRdb independently ran MiXCR on the multiplex PCR reads; one entry per CDR3 protein. The sample consists of about 59,000 distinct CDR3 sequences, approximately 50% of them appearing once. The study's findings and limits: A median 6.5 months before onset, the model predicted ophthalmopathy. Blood also carried most thyroid clonotypes expanded above 0.001.

In regard to this clonotype: The antigen remains undetermined.

The chain couples TRBV2 to TRBJ2-7; D gene ambiguous. This clonotype was sampled from a woman aged 55-75 years with Graves' ophthalmopathy. The specimen sequenced was blood. Here the CDR3 DNA reads TGTGCCAGCAGTGGAGATGCGGACTCCTACGAGCAGTACTTC. This sequence encodes CASSGDADSYEQYF.